The 9 T cell receptor beta chains reported below all come from one sample, sequenced in a study of response to subunit inactivated influenza vaccine. TCRdb ran MiXCR on the RT-PCR reads and lists one entry per CDR3 protein. The table lists hundreds of thousands of distinct CDR3 sequences, 13% of them singletons. The sequences come from PBMCs from blood, collected around seven weeks after vaccination. The receptors were sampled from a man over 45 who received an inactivated influenza vaccine.

The chain employs TRBV4-3 and TRBJ2-1, with 9 bases that match TRBD1. There are 17 residues in the CDR3. The ends lost 3 bases at V and 2 bases at J; junction bases unmatched: 8. Germline V gives CDR1 LGHNA, CDR2 YSLEER. The CDR3 DNA reads TGCGCCAGCAGCCATCTCACCGGGACAGGGCCCTACAATGAGCAGTTCTTC. This encodes CASSHLTGTGPYNEQFF.

In this sample, this clonotype turned up a few times. DNA of the CDR3: TGTGCCACCAGCAAACTAGGGGGTGCCAACTATGGCTACACCTTC. This sequence encodes CATSKLGGANYGYTF. V usage is TRBV15 and J usage is TRBJ1-2; D is perhaps TRBD1 (6 bases). Deletions cut 4 bases from V and 2 bases from J, with 14 bases between. This CDR3 has 15 amino acids. CDR1 and CDR2 (germline): LNHNV, YYDKDF (reference sequence).

This clonotype appeared many times. The V and J genes are TRBV6-2 or TRBV6-3 and TRBJ2-2; no reliable D call. Trimming cost V 2 bases and J 7 bases, with 8 bases left between them. The CDR3 is 13 amino acids. Germline loops: CDR1 MNHEY, CDR2 SVGEGT. The DNA for the CDR3 is TGTGCCAGCAGTTACCTAGGACGCGGGGAGCTGTTTTTT. Residues: CASSYLGRGELFF.

The V gene is TRBV3-1, the J gene TRBJ2-1, with TRBD2 identical over 11 bases. Germline CDR1 reads LGHDT; CDR2 reads YNNKEL (reference sequence). The CDR3 has 16 amino acids. V was clipped by 5 bases and J by 6 bases; unmatched bases: 9. The CDR3 protein is CASSSHTSGSRNEQFF. In DNA, the CDR3 is TGTGCCAGCAGCTCCCATACTAGCGGGAGTCGCAATGAGCAGTTCTTC.

This chain uses TRBV7-3 with TRBJ1-1, with D unresolved. The CDR3 runs 14 residues. Germline CDR1 is SGHTA and CDR2 is FQGTGA. Trimming took off 5 bases at V and 2 bases at J, with 12 bases between the two ends. The CDR3, as DNA: TGTGCCAGCAGCCCGCAACCGGGTAACACTGAAGCTTTCTTT. Amino acids: CASSPQPGNTEAFF.

This clonotype has a count of ten or more. The chain has TRBV12-3 or TRBV12-4 and TRBJ2-5; unclear D gene. Trimming took 4 bases from V and 0 from J, leaving 6 bases between them. The CDR3 spans 13 residues. The CDR3: CASSSTYQETQYF. CDR3 bases: TGTGCCAGCAGTTCGACGTACCAAGAGACCCAGTACTTC.

This clonotype was detected ten times or more. The chain has TRBV12-3 or TRBV12-4 and TRBJ2-7, with TRBD1 matching over 12 bases. V lost 7 bases to trimming and J lost 5 bases; unmatched junction nucleotides: 6. This CDR3 spans 14 amino acids. CDR3 DNA: TGTGCCAGCAAGAGGGGACAGGGGGCCAACGAGCAGTACTTC. Translated: CASKRGQGANEQYF.

The chain couples TRBV12-3 or TRBV12-4 to TRBJ2-7; 7 nucleotides agree with TRBD2. This CDR3 contains 14 residues. With V trimmed by 8 bases and J by 3 bases, 10 bases remained unmatched. Here the CDR3 DNA reads TGTGCCAGCTCAACTAGCGTGCTGATCTACGAGCAGTACTTC. This encodes CASSTSVLIYEQYF.

This chain connects TRBV20-1 to TRBJ2-7; D remains ambiguous. V lost 3 bases to trimming and J lost 3 bases, with 18 bases between them. The germline CDR1 and CDR2 sequences are DFQATT and SNEGSKA (reference sequence). The CDR3 spans 15 residues. The CDR3 region is CSARDGLRKFYEQYF. For the CDR3, the DNA is TGCAGTGCTAGGGACGGTTTGAGGAAATTCTACGAGCAGTACTTC.